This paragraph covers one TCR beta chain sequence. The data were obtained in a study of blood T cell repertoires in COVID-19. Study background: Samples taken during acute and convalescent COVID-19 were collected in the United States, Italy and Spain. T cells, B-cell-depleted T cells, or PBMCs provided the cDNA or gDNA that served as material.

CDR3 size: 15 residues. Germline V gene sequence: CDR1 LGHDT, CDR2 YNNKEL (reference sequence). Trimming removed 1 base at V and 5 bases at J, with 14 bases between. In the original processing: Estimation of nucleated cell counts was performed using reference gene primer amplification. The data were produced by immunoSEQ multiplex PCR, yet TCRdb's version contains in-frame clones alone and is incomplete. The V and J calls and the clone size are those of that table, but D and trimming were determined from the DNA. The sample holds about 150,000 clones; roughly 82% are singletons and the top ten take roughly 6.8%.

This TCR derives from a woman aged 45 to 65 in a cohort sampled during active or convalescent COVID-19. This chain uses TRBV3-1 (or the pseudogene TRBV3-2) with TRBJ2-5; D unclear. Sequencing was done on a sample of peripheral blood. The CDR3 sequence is CASSQAFGYEETQYF. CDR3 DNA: TGTGCCAGCAGCCAAGCTTTCGGTTACGAGGAGACCCAGTACTTC.